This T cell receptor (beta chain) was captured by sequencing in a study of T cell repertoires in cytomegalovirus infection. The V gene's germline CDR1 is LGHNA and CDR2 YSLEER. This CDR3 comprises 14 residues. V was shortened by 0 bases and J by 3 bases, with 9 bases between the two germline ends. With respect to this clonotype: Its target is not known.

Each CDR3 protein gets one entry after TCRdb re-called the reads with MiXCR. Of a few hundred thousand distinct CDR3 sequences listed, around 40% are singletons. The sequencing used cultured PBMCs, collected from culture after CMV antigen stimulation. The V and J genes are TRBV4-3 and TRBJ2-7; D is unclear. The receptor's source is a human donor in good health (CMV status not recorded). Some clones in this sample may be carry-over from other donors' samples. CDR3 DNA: TGCGCCAGCAGCCAAGATCGTCAGAACTACGAGCAGTACTTC. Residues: CASSQDRQNYEQYF.